The T cell receptor (beta chain) under discussion was sequenced for a study of blood T cell repertoires in COVID-19. Clones were sequenced by immunoSEQ multiplex PCR, and TCRdb holds only the in-frame ones, with some missing. The table shows about 98,000 clones, with 70% to 90% occurring only once. From germline, CDR1 is MDHEN and CDR2 SYDVKM. The V gene lost 3 bases and the J gene lost 7 bases, with 15 bases spanning the gap. This CDR3 comprises 14 residues. The receptor comes from a man aged 65-85 years with acute or convalescent COVID-19. The sequenced sample was peripheral blood. The gene calls are TRBV28 and TRBJ1-1; possibly TRBD1 for D (6 bases). The CDR3 bases are TGTGCCAGCAGTTTTCGGGGGGGGCGAGATGAAGCTTTCTTT. The encoded protein is CASSFRGGRDEAFF.